This record concerns one T cell receptor beta chain sequence. The antigen is undetermined. An even split of each subset's genomic DNA across several immunoSEQ plates was performed. TCRdb's table, derived via immunoSEQ multiplex PCR, lists solely in-frame clones and lacks some. This sample has about 2 million clones, with approximately 94% found just once. This sample is part of a study of shared clonotypes between healthy human individuals. Broader study findings: Around 5% of naive CD4 clonotypes were common to several donors.

V gave up 1 base and J gave up 6 bases, with 16 bases separating them. Germline V gene data show CDR1 as LGHNA and CDR2 as YSLEER. CDR3 size: 15 residues. CD45RO-negative, CCR7-selected cells formed the naive CD8 fraction, which excluded terminally differentiated effector memory CD45RA+ cells. This chain links TRBV4-3 with TRBJ2-7; maybe TRBD2 (6 bases). This TCR derives from a man aged 18 to 35 in good health. The sample taken for sequencing was naive CD8+ T cells sorted from blood. CDR3 sequence reads: CASSQVVGGSREQYF. CDR3 sequence (DNA): TGCGCCAGCAGCCAAGTGGTGGGAGGTAGCCGCGAGCAGTACTTC.